One sample yielded the 10 T cell receptor beta chains listed below, sequenced in a study of CD8 T cells in ankylosing spondylitis. From the 5' RACE reads, TCRdb called clonotypes with MiXCR, one entry per CDR3 protein. The sample consists of just under 350,000 distinct CDR3 sequences, 14% to 15% of them appearing once. The specimen sequenced was blood, either unsorted or a sorted T cell fraction (not recorded which). These receptor sequences come from a male donor with ankylosing spondylitis or in good health (not recorded which).

The V call is TRBV20-1, the J call TRBJ2-3; 9 nucleotides match TRBD1. The CDR3 is 14 amino acids. Trimming at V came to 5 bases and at J to 3 bases, leaving 6 bases not matched to a gene. Germline V gene data show CDR1 as DFQATT and CDR2 as SNEGSKA (reference sequence). The CDR3: CSAPDRGGTDTQYF. The CDR3 nucleotides read TGCAGTGCTCCGGACAGGGGCGGGACAGATACGCAGTATTTT.

This clonotype was counted at least ten times. The chain links TRBV3-1 to TRBJ2-7, with D unclear. Per the germline V gene, CDR1 is LGHDT and CDR2 is YNNKEL (reference sequence). This CDR3 comprises 13 residues. V was clipped by 5 bases and J by 2 bases, with 10 bases between them. For the CDR3, the DNA is TGTGCCAGCAGCTCCAGAGAAACCTACGAGCAGTACTTC. Its protein is CASSSRETYEQYF.

Only a few counts were recorded for this clonotype. The rearrangement joins TRBV20-1 to TRBJ2-2, with 10 positions matching TRBD2. Trimming cost V 3 bases and J 0 bases; bases outside gene matches: 4. The V gene's germline CDR1 is DFQATT and CDR2 SNEGSKA (reference sequence). The length of the CDR3 is 16 residues. CDR3 bases: TGCAGTGCTAGTGTTAGCGGGAGGACGAACACCGGGGAGCTGTTTTTT. Its protein is CSASVSGRTNTGELFF.

The rearrangement uses TRBV6-5 and TRBJ2-3, with D perhaps matching TRBD1 (6 bases). Germline CDR1 MNHEY, CDR2 SVGAGI. This CDR3 has 14 amino acids. Between the trimmed V and J ends, which lost 2 bases and 5 bases, there was a span of 11 bases. The chain's CDR3 is CASSYTQGIDTQYF. CDR3 DNA sequence: TGTGCCAGCAGTTACACTCAGGGGATAGATACGCAGTATTTT.

This clonotype was counted between two and nine times. The chain has TRBV30 and TRBJ2-1; TRBD1 matches at 9 bases. This CDR3 region has 18 residues. In germline, CDR1 is GTSNPN, CDR2 SVGIG (reference sequence). The V segment lost 1 base and the J segment 3 bases; nucleotides outside the gene matches: 13. The CDR3 is CAWSDQGNDRGFYNEQFF. The CDR3 DNA is TGTGCCTGGAGTGACCAAGGAAACGACAGGGGGTTCTACAATGAGCAGTTCTTC. The whole variable domain, remainder taken from reference TRBV30 and TRBJ2-1, is SQTIHQWPATLVQPVGSPLSLECTVEGTSNPNLYWYRQAAGRGLQLLFYSVGIGQISSEVPQNLSASRPQDRQFILSSKKLLLSDSGFYLCAWSDQGNDRGFYNEQFFGPGTRLTVL.

This clonotype was counted only a few times. This chain joins TRBV27 and TRBJ1-2, with 11 bases aligning to TRBD1. This CDR3 is 16 amino acids long. The ends lost 0 bases at V and 7 bases at J; junction bases unmatched: 7. From germline, CDR1 is MNHEY and CDR2 SMNVEV (reference sequence). The DNA of the CDR3 is TGTGCCAGCAGTTTATCGCCAGGACAGGGGGCGATTGGCTACACCTTC. Residues: CASSLSPGQGAIGYTF.

This clonotype was seen repeatedly, ten times or more. The chain recombines TRBV3-1 with TRBJ1-2, with unresolved D. The length of the CDR3 is 14 residues. Trimming shortened V by 4 bases and J by 4 bases, and 13 bases separated the two germline ends. CDR1 is LGHDT and CDR2 is YNNKEL in the germline V gene (reference sequence). The CDR3 DNA reads as TGTGCCAGCAGCCGTCTCGGCAGTTCCTATGGCTACACCTTC. Translating gives CASSRLGSSYGYTF.

About this clonotype itself: The conserved final phenylalanine or tryptophan is absent from the CDR3, which likely points to a read error. This sequence joins TRBV5-1 and TRBJ2-7; D is unclear. The CDR3 loop spans 14 amino acids. In germline, CDR1 is SGHRS, CDR2 YFSETQ. The V end was cut by 0 bases, the J end by 5 bases, with 12 bases between. DNA of the CDR3: TGCGCCAGCAGCTTGGAGGAGACCATCCACGAGCAGTACCTC. This sequence encodes CASSLEETIHEQYL.

This clonotype has more than one count but fewer than ten. This chain uses TRBV28 with TRBJ1-2; 11 bases fit TRBD1. The CDR3 is 16 amino acids. The V and J ends lost 4 bases and 4 bases, in that order; junction bases with no gene match: 8. Germline CDR1 reads MDHEN; CDR2 reads SYDVKM. CDR3 region: CASSSPPGTGGYGYTF. CDR3 coding DNA: TGTGCCAGCAGTTCCCCTCCCGGGACAGGGGGCTATGGCTACACCTTC.

The table lists this clonotype with many counts. The chain has TRBV9 and TRBJ1-4; TRBD1 aligns across 7 bases. Germline lookup yields CDR1 SGDLS and CDR2 YYNGEE. V lost 3 bases, J lost 7 bases, and 12 bases stayed unmatched. The length of the CDR3 is 16 residues. CDR3 loop: CASSAGTVSFGEKLFF. DNA for the CDR3: TGTGCCAGCAGCGCCGGGACAGTTTCCTTCGGTGAAAAACTGTTTTTT.